This T cell receptor (beta chain) was documented in a study of T cell repertoires in cytomegalovirus infection. About the research overall: Evidence of both CMV infection and a matching HLA type came from public TCR beta signatures.

Deletions cut 0 bases from V and 7 bases from J, with 16 bases between. CDR1 LGHNA and CDR2 YNFKEQ come from the germline V gene. This CDR3 is 16 amino acids long. This clonotype was detected ten times or more. Its antigen is unknown. TCRdb re-called the reads through MiXCR, storing one row per CDR3 protein. The data hold 310,000 or so distinct CDR3 sequences, with around 9.6% observed a single time. Notes on the study in general: Clonotypes of TCR beta that were HLA-C-restricted and CMV-specific dominated the ex vivo response. Accumulated public TCR beta family frequency recognized individuals carrying CMV together with the relevant HLA.

Sequencing used PBMCs. The sequence derives from a human donor in good health (CMV status not recorded). Some clones in this sample may be carry-over from other donors' samples. V is TRBV4-2 and J is TRBJ2-1; D is perhaps TRBD1 (7 bases). The CDR3 DNA follows: TGTGCCAGCAGCCAAGATTTCGGAGGGGGCAGGAATGAGCAGTTCTTC. Its translation: CASSQDFGGGRNEQFF.